This is a list of T cell receptor beta chains from one sample in a study of blood T cell repertoires in COVID-19. Assay used: immunoSEQ multiplex PCR; TCRdb lists only in-frame clones, some missing. The sample lists 250,000 to 350,000 clones, about 89% occurring once. Sequencing was performed on peripheral blood. These TCRs come from a man between 18 and 35 years old who had recovered from COVID-19. CDR3s include the opening cysteine and the closing phenylalanine or tryptophan. Fields, in order: J gene, D gene, clone size, V gene, CDR3 protein, CDR3 DNA. The D gene is left open where the match is weak. Clone size is shown for a subset of rows, as once, few, many or a class of expanded clone.

j_gene: TRBJ2-2; d_gene: TRBD2; abundance: NA; v_gene: TRBV4-1; CDR3aa: CASSHLAGSNTGELFF; CDR3nt: TGCGCCAGCAGCCACTTAGCGGGGTCGAACACCGGGGAGCTGTTTTTT
j_gene: TRBJ1-4; d_gene: NA; abundance: NA; v_gene: TRBV2; CDR3aa: CASSVIQWGQSNEKLFF; CDR3nt: TGTGCCAGCAGTGTCATTCAGTGGGGGCAGTCTAATGAAAAACTGTTTTTT
j_gene: TRBJ1-6; d_gene: NA; abundance: NA; v_gene: TRBV7-3; CDR3aa: CASSLDSNSPLHF; CDR3nt: TGTGCCAGCAGCTTAGACAGTAATTCACCCCTCCACTTT
j_gene: TRBJ1-1; d_gene: NA; abundance: NA; v_gene: TRBV3-1/TRBV3-2; CDR3aa: CASSQTTGEAFF; CDR3nt: TGTGCCAGCAGCCAAACGACGGGTGAAGCTTTCTTT
j_gene: TRBJ2-3; d_gene: NA; abundance: NA; v_gene: TRBV7-9; CDR3aa: CASSLGLLTDTQYF; CDR3nt: TGTGCCAGCAGCTTAGGGCTGCTCACAGATACGCAGTATTTT
j_gene: TRBJ2-1; d_gene: NA; abundance: NA; v_gene: TRBV11-3; CDR3aa: CASSSDSYNEQFF; CDR3nt: TGTGCCAGCAGCTCGGACAGTTACAATGAGCAGTTCTTC
j_gene: TRBJ2-2; d_gene: NA; abundance: NA; v_gene: TRBV27; CDR3aa: CASSLGGLYTGELFF; CDR3nt: TGTGCCAGCAGTTTAGGGGGCCTTTACACCGGGGAGCTGTTTTTT
j_gene: TRBJ2-1; d_gene: NA; abundance: NA; v_gene: TRBV29-1; CDR3aa: CSVEINMYNEQFF; CDR3nt: TGCAGCGTTGAAATAAACATGTACAATGAGCAGTTCTTC
j_gene: TRBJ1-3; d_gene: NA; abundance: NA; v_gene: TRBV7-9; CDR3aa: CASSLSAGNTIYF; CDR3nt: TGTGCCAGCAGCTTATCTGCTGGAAACACCATATATTTT
j_gene: TRBJ2-6; d_gene: NA; abundance: NA; v_gene: TRBV19; CDR3aa: CASSRGGANVLTF; CDR3nt: TGTGCCAGTAGTAGAGGGGGGGCCAACGTCCTGACTTTC
j_gene: TRBJ2-7; d_gene: TRBD2; abundance: NA; v_gene: TRBV6-5; CDR3aa: CASSYGGGSYEQYF; CDR3nt: TGTGCCAGCAGTTACGGCGGGGGGTCCTACGAGCAGTACTTC
j_gene: TRBJ2-1; d_gene: NA; abundance: NA; v_gene: TRBV19; CDR3aa: CASSPLNNEQFF; CDR3nt: TGTGCCAGTAGTCCCCTAAACAATGAGCAGTTCTTC
j_gene: TRBJ1-2; d_gene: NA; abundance: once; v_gene: TRBV27; CDR3aa: CASSPWEGDSYGYTF; CDR3nt: TGTGCCAGCTCGCCCTGGGAGGGGGACTCCTATGGCTACACCTTC
j_gene: TRBJ1-5; d_gene: TRBD1; abundance: NA; v_gene: TRBV15; CDR3aa: CATARGRSPENQPQHF; CDR3nt: TGTGCCACCGCCAGGGGGCGCTCTCCGGAGAATCAGCCCCAGCATTTT
j_gene: TRBJ1-2; d_gene: NA; abundance: NA; v_gene: TRBV27; CDR3aa: CASSLSKRAVYGYTF; CDR3nt: TGTGCCAGCAGTTTATCTAAGAGGGCAGTCTATGGCTACACCTTC
j_gene: TRBJ1-4; d_gene: NA; abundance: NA; v_gene: TRBV6-5; CDR3aa: CASRGRGATNEKLFF; CDR3nt: TGTGCCAGCAGGGGGCGCGGAGCAACTAATGAAAAACTGTTTTTT
j_gene: TRBJ1-1; d_gene: NA; abundance: NA; v_gene: TRBV2; CDR3aa: CASTINTQGNTEAFF; CDR3nt: TGTGCCAGCACTATTAATACCCAGGGGAACACTGAAGCTTTCTTT
j_gene: TRBJ1-6; d_gene: TRBD1; abundance: NA; v_gene: TRBV3-1/TRBV3-2; CDR3aa: CASSRIRDSIDSPLHF; CDR3nt: TGTGCCAGCAGCCGGATCCGGGACAGTATCGATTCACCCCTCCACTTT
j_gene: TRBJ2-7; d_gene: TRBD2; abundance: NA; v_gene: TRBV5-4; CDR3aa: CASSLIAGQPYEQYF; CDR3nt: TGTGCCAGCAGCTTGATAGCGGGGCAACCCTACGAGCAGTACTTC
j_gene: TRBJ2-1; d_gene: NA; abundance: NA; v_gene: TRBV15; CDR3aa: CATSREGGSYNEQFF; CDR3nt: TGTGCCACCAGCAGAGAGGGGGGCTCCTACAATGAGCAGTTCTTC
j_gene: TRBJ2-2; d_gene: NA; abundance: NA; v_gene: TRBV19; CDR3aa: CASSWVAENTGELFF; CDR3nt: TGTGCCAGTAGTTGGGTAGCGGAGAACACCGGGGAGCTGTTTTTT
j_gene: TRBJ2-5; d_gene: TRBD2; abundance: NA; v_gene: TRBV29-1; CDR3aa: CSVPAGAFETQYF; CDR3nt: TGCAGCGTTCCAGCGGGAGCGTTCGAGACCCAGTACTTC
j_gene: TRBJ1-2; d_gene: TRBD1; abundance: NA; v_gene: TRBV5-1; CDR3aa: CASKLGQGFYGYTF; CDR3nt: TGCGCCAGCAAGCTAGGACAGGGATTTTATGGCTACACCTTC
j_gene: TRBJ2-3; d_gene: TRBD2; abundance: NA; v_gene: TRBV9; CDR3aa: CASSALTSGNTQYF; CDR3nt: TGTGCCAGCAGCGCCCTGACTAGCGGGAATACGCAGTATTTT
j_gene: TRBJ2-7; d_gene: TRBD1; abundance: NA; v_gene: TRBV6-5; CDR3aa: CASSYSNRGGYEQYF; CDR3nt: TGTGCCAGCAGTTACTCGAACAGGGGCGGCTACGAGCAGTACTTC
j_gene: TRBJ2-3; d_gene: NA; abundance: NA; v_gene: TRBV5-4; CDR3aa: CASSSGQVGTDTQYF; CDR3nt: TGTGCCAGCAGCTCAGGTCAGGTAGGAACAGATACGCAGTATTTT
j_gene: TRBJ2-3; d_gene: TRBD1; abundance: NA; v_gene: TRBV11-3; CDR3aa: CASSTGQGGTDTQYF; CDR3nt: TGTGCCAGCAGCACGGGACAGGGAGGCACAGATACGCAGTATTTT
j_gene: TRBJ2-7; d_gene: NA; abundance: NA; v_gene: TRBV6-2/TRBV6-3; CDR3aa: CASSPHYEQYF; CDR3nt: TGTGCCAGCAGCCCTCACTACGAGCAGTACTTC
j_gene: TRBJ1-4; d_gene: NA; abundance: NA; v_gene: TRBV10-3; CDR3aa: CAISSLGASNEKLFF; CDR3nt: TGTGCCATCAGTTCCCTGGGGGCCTCAAATGAAAAACTGTTTTTT
j_gene: TRBJ1-2; d_gene: NA; abundance: NA; v_gene: TRBV30; CDR3aa: CAWSVGGYGYTF; CDR3nt: TGTGCCTGGAGTGTGGGGGGCTATGGCTACACCTTC
j_gene: TRBJ2-1; d_gene: TRBD2; abundance: NA; v_gene: TRBV19; CDR3aa: CASSQASGRGPYNEQFF; CDR3nt: TGTGCCAGTAGTCAGGCTAGCGGGAGGGGTCCCTACAATGAGCAGTTCTTC
j_gene: TRBJ1-1; d_gene: NA; abundance: NA; v_gene: TRBV30; CDR3aa: CAWSRPARTEAFF; CDR3nt: TGTGCCTGGAGTAGGCCGGCGAGGACTGAAGCTTTCTTT
j_gene: TRBJ1-2; d_gene: NA; abundance: NA; v_gene: TRBV28; CDR3aa: CASSLAQAANYGYTF; CDR3nt: TGTGCCAGCAGTTTAGCCCAGGCCGCTAACTATGGCTACACCTTC
j_gene: TRBJ2-1; d_gene: NA; abundance: NA; v_gene: TRBV7-3; CDR3aa: CASSQVGLNEQFF; CDR3nt: TGTGCCAGCAGCCAGGTCGGCCTTAATGAGCAGTTCTTC
j_gene: TRBJ2-1; d_gene: TRBD2; abundance: NA; v_gene: TRBV4-3; CDR3aa: CASSGRGLAGENEQFF; CDR3nt: TGCGCCAGCAGCGGCCGGGGACTAGCGGGGGAAAATGAGCAGTTCTTC
j_gene: TRBJ2-5; d_gene: TRBD1; abundance: once; v_gene: TRBV7-9; CDR3aa: CASSSGTGPNLYQETQYF; CDR3nt: TGTGCCAGCAGCTCAGGGACAGGTCCAAACCTATACCAAGAGACCCAGTACTTC
j_gene: TRBJ2-2; d_gene: TRBD2; abundance: NA; v_gene: TRBV5-1; CDR3aa: CASSLGQGLANTGELFF; CDR3nt: TGCGCCAGCAGCTTGGGGCAGGGACTAGCGAACACCGGGGAGCTGTTTTTT
j_gene: TRBJ2-3; d_gene: TRBD2; abundance: NA; v_gene: TRBV28; CDR3aa: CASSIAGGTDTQYF; CDR3nt: TGTGCCAGCAGTATAGCGGGAGGCACAGATACGCAGTATTTT
j_gene: TRBJ1-1; d_gene: NA; abundance: NA; v_gene: TRBV7-8; CDR3aa: CASSWERYTEAFF; CDR3nt: TGTGCCAGCAGCTGGGAGAGATACACTGAAGCTTTCTTT
j_gene: TRBJ1-2; d_gene: TRBD1; abundance: few; v_gene: TRBV5-3; CDR3aa: CARSVTGTGGCGYTF; CDR3nt: TGTGCCAGAAGCGTTACCGGGACAGGGGGCTGTGGCTACACCTTC
j_gene: TRBJ2-3; d_gene: TRBD1; abundance: NA; v_gene: TRBV5-5; CDR3aa: CASSLQGGVTDTQYF; CDR3nt: TGTGCCAGCAGCCTACAGGGGGGAGTCACAGATACGCAGTATTTT
j_gene: TRBJ2-5; d_gene: NA; abundance: NA; v_gene: TRBV7-6; CDR3aa: CASSAGSPIGSQYF; CDR3nt: TGTGCCAGCAGCGCCGGGAGTCCCATCGGGTCCCAGTACTTC
j_gene: TRBJ2-3; d_gene: NA; abundance: NA; v_gene: TRBV28; CDR3aa: CASSLGGLSTDTQYF; CDR3nt: TGTGCCAGCAGTTTAGGAGGGTTGAGCACAGATACGCAGTATTTT
j_gene: TRBJ2-7; d_gene: NA; abundance: NA; v_gene: TRBV27; CDR3aa: CASSPRAHSASEQYF; CDR3nt: TGTGCCAGCAGTCCCCGCGCTCACAGTGCATCCGAGCAGTACTTC
j_gene: TRBJ2-2; d_gene: NA; abundance: NA; v_gene: TRBV5-5; CDR3aa: CASSLGIRRETGELFF; CDR3nt: TGTGCCAGCAGCTTGGGGATCCGGCGGGAAACCGGGGAGCTGTTTTTT
j_gene: TRBJ1-1; d_gene: TRBD1; abundance: NA; v_gene: TRBV9; CDR3aa: CASSADRGPMNTEAFF; CDR3nt: TGTGCCAGCAGCGCGGACAGGGGACCCATGAACACTGAAGCTTTCTTT
j_gene: TRBJ2-3; d_gene: TRBD2; abundance: NA; v_gene: TRBV7-3; CDR3aa: CASSRTSGGDTQYF; CDR3nt: TGTGCCAGCAGTCGGACTAGCGGGGGAGATACGCAGTATTTT
j_gene: TRBJ1-2; d_gene: NA; abundance: NA; v_gene: TRBV6-1; CDR3aa: CASSELDRNYGYTF; CDR3nt: TGTGCCAGCAGTGAACTTGACAGAAACTATGGCTACACCTTC
j_gene: TRBJ1-3; d_gene: TRBD1; abundance: NA; v_gene: TRBV5-5; CDR3aa: CASSLRWQGETFVAGNTIYF; CDR3nt: TGTGCCAGCAGCTTGCGATGGCAGGGGGAGACTTTTGTAGCCGGAAACACCATATATTTT
j_gene: TRBJ2-7; d_gene: TRBD1; abundance: once; v_gene: TRBV6-5; CDR3aa: CASSYLGQGGDEQYF; CDR3nt: TGTGCCAGCAGTTACTTGGGACAGGGGGGCGACGAGCAGTACTTC
j_gene: TRBJ1-2; d_gene: NA; abundance: few; v_gene: TRBV7-9; CDR3aa: CASSFRIVRSGDEYGYTF; CDR3nt: TGTGCCAGCAGCTTTAGAATAGTGCGGTCAGGGGATGAGTATGGCTACACCTTC
j_gene: TRBJ1-2; d_gene: TRBD1; abundance: NA; v_gene: TRBV6-1; CDR3aa: CASRPGQDGGYGYTF; CDR3nt: TGTGCCAGCAGACCCGGACAGGATGGGGGCTATGGCTACACCTTC
j_gene: TRBJ1-3; d_gene: NA; abundance: NA; v_gene: TRBV2; CDR3aa: CASNRVIGNTIYF; CDR3nt: TGTGCCAGCAATCGGGTTATTGGAAACACCATATATTTT
j_gene: TRBJ1-1; d_gene: TRBD1; abundance: NA; v_gene: TRBV6-2/TRBV6-3; CDR3aa: CASRYRGRDEAFF; CDR3nt: TGTGCCAGCAGGTACAGGGGGCGGGATGAAGCTTTCTTT
j_gene: TRBJ2-5; d_gene: NA; abundance: once; v_gene: TRBV18; CDR3aa: CASSPLIEETQYF; CDR3nt: TGTGCCAGCTCACCTCTAATAGAAGAGACCCAGTACTTC
j_gene: TRBJ2-5; d_gene: NA; abundance: NA; v_gene: TRBV2; CDR3aa: CATALPGETQYF; CDR3nt: TGTGCCACCGCCTTGCCAGGGGAGACCCAGTACTTC
j_gene: TRBJ2-7; d_gene: TRBD1; abundance: NA; v_gene: TRBV7-9; CDR3aa: CASTRTGGGYEQYF; CDR3nt: TGTGCCAGCACCAGGACAGGGGGCGGGTACGAGCAGTACTTC
j_gene: TRBJ2-7; d_gene: TRBD2; abundance: NA; v_gene: TRBV11-2; CDR3aa: CASSRLAGGYEQYF; CDR3nt: TGTGCCAGCAGCCGACTAGCGGGAGGCTACGAGCAGTACTTC